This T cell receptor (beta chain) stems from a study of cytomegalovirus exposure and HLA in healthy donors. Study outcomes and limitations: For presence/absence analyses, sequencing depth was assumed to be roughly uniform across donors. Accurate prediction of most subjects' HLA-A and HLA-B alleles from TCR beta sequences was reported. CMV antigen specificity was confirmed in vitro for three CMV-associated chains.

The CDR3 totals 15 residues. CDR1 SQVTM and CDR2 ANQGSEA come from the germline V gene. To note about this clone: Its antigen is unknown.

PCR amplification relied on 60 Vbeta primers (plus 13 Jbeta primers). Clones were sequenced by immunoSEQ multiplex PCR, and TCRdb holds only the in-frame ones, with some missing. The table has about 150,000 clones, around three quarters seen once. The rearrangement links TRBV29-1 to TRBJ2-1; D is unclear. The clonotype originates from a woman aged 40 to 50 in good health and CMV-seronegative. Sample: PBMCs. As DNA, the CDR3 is TGCATCACCGACCGGATAAGAGGCTCCGGCGATGAGCAGTTCTTC. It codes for CITDRIRGSGDEQFF.